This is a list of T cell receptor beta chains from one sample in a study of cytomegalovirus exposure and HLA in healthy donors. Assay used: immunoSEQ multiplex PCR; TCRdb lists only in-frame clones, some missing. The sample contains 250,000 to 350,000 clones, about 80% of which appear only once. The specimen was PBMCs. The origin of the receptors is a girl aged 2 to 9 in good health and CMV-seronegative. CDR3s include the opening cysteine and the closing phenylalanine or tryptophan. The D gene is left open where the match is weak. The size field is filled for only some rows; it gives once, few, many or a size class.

CDR3nt: TGTGCCAGCAGCCTACAGTGGAACACTGAAGCTTTCTTT
CDR3aa: CASSLQWNTEAFF
d_gene: -
j_gene: TRBJ1-1
v_gene: TRBV2
abundance: -

CDR3nt: TGTGCCAGCAGCCAAACCATCGGGACTGCAATCTACGAGCAGTACTTC
CDR3aa: CASSQTIGTAIYEQYF
d_gene: -
j_gene: TRBJ2-7
v_gene: TRBV13
abundance: -

CDR3nt: TGTGCCAGCAGTGACAGCCGGCCCCGGGACAGGAGCTTCCGAAGGCCTGAAGCTTTCTTT
CDR3aa: CASSDSRPRDRSFRRPEAFF
d_gene: TRBD1
j_gene: TRBJ1-1
v_gene: TRBV6-4
abundance: -

CDR3nt: TGTGCCTGGACCCTGACAGGGGGCAGGGAAAAACTGTTTTTT
CDR3aa: CAWTLTGGREKLFF
d_gene: TRBD1
j_gene: TRBJ1-4
v_gene: TRBV30
abundance: -

CDR3nt: TGTGCCAGCAGCCGGACGGGACTAGCGGACTACAATGAGCAGTTCTTC
CDR3aa: CASSRTGLADYNEQFF
d_gene: TRBD2
j_gene: TRBJ2-1
v_gene: TRBV5-8
abundance: -

CDR3nt: TGTGCCACCAATGAGGAGGTCCAAGAGACCCAGTACTTC
CDR3aa: CATNEEVQETQYF
d_gene: -
j_gene: TRBJ2-5
v_gene: TRBV6-1
abundance: -

CDR3nt: TGTGCCAGCAGCCAAGGGGGAGCCTATATAAGCTCCTACAATGAGCAGTTCTTC
CDR3aa: CASSQGGAYISSYNEQFF
d_gene: -
j_gene: TRBJ2-1
v_gene: TRBV4-2
abundance: -

CDR3nt: TGTGCCAGTTCAGATATAGGAGTCAACACTGAAGCTTTCTTT
CDR3aa: CASSDIGVNTEAFF
d_gene: -
j_gene: TRBJ1-1
v_gene: TRBV19
abundance: -

CDR3nt: TGTGCCAGCAGCGATAGTACGGTCCGTAATGAAAAACTGTTTTTT
CDR3aa: CASSDSTVRNEKLFF
d_gene: -
j_gene: TRBJ1-4
v_gene: TRBV13
abundance: -

CDR3nt: TGTGCCAGCAGCTCAGTGGGACAGGGCACTGAAGCTTTCTTT
CDR3aa: CASSSVGQGTEAFF
d_gene: TRBD1
j_gene: TRBJ1-1
v_gene: TRBV7-3
abundance: -

CDR3nt: TGTGCCAGCAGTTTTAGGACAGCAAGTTCCTACGAGCAGTACTTC
CDR3aa: CASSFRTASSYEQYF
d_gene: -
j_gene: TRBJ2-7
v_gene: TRBV28
abundance: -

CDR3nt: TGTGCCAGCAGTTTCGCCGGGACTAGCGGGATGTACGAGCAGTACTTC
CDR3aa: CASSFAGTSGMYEQYF
d_gene: TRBD2
j_gene: TRBJ2-7
v_gene: TRBV28
abundance: -

CDR3nt: TGTGCCAGCAGTCGGGAATTGCAGCCACACTATGGCTACACCTTC
CDR3aa: CASSRELQPHYGYTF
d_gene: -
j_gene: TRBJ1-2
v_gene: TRBV6-1
abundance: -

CDR3nt: TGTGCCAGCAGCGTAGGTCCCGGAGGGGCCCAGTACTTC
CDR3aa: CASSVGPGGAQYF
d_gene: -
j_gene: TRBJ2-5
v_gene: TRBV9
abundance: -

CDR3nt: TGCGCCAGCAGCTTATCAGGGCAAGTCTTCACTGAAGCTTTCTTT
CDR3aa: CASSLSGQVFTEAFF
d_gene: -
j_gene: TRBJ1-1
v_gene: TRBV5-1
abundance: -

CDR3nt: TGTGCCAGCAGCGTAGGGCGCAGGGCTCCCTACGAGCAGTACTTC
CDR3aa: CASSVGRRAPYEQYF
d_gene: -
j_gene: TRBJ2-7
v_gene: TRBV9
abundance: -

CDR3nt: TGTGCCAGCAGGACCTATCAGGGGGGTGCTCGGGGCTACACCTTC
CDR3aa: CASRTYQGGARGYTF
d_gene: TRBD1
j_gene: TRBJ1-2
v_gene: TRBV28
abundance: -

CDR3nt: TGCGCCAGCAGCCCTGGACAGGGGGAAGATGGCTACACCTTC
CDR3aa: CASSPGQGEDGYTF
d_gene: TRBD1
j_gene: TRBJ1-2
v_gene: TRBV5-1
abundance: few

CDR3nt: TGTGCCAGCAGCCCTGAAGGCAGGGGCCCCTACGAGCAGTACTTC
CDR3aa: CASSPEGRGPYEQYF
d_gene: -
j_gene: TRBJ2-7
v_gene: TRBV21-1
abundance: -

CDR3nt: TGTGCCTGGACAGGGGGAAACATTCAGTACTTC
CDR3aa: CAWTGGNIQYF
d_gene: TRBD1
j_gene: TRBJ2-4
v_gene: TRBV30
abundance: -

CDR3nt: TGTGCCAGCAGTTATCCGGGGACAGTAGGGACCGAGCAGTACTTC
CDR3aa: CASSYPGTVGTEQYF
d_gene: TRBD1
j_gene: TRBJ2-7
v_gene: TRBV28
abundance: -

CDR3nt: TGCGCCAGCATCTCCCCGCTAGCGGGGGGACCGAACACCGGGGAGCTGTTTTTT
CDR3aa: CASISPLAGGPNTGELFF
d_gene: TRBD2
j_gene: TRBJ2-2
v_gene: TRBV5-1
abundance: few

CDR3nt: TGTGCCAGCAGCCAAGACAGGGCCCAGCCCCAGCATTTT
CDR3aa: CASSQDRAQPQHF
d_gene: -
j_gene: TRBJ1-5
v_gene: TRBV4-2
abundance: -

CDR3nt: TGTGCCAGCATGGGCCGGACCTACGAGCAGTACTTC
CDR3aa: CASMGRTYEQYF
d_gene: -
j_gene: TRBJ2-7
v_gene: TRBV2
abundance: -

CDR3nt: TGCAGTTTCACCGGGAAGGGGGCCAGCTCCTACAATGAGCAGTTCTTC
CDR3aa: CSFTGKGASSYNEQFF
d_gene: TRBD1
j_gene: TRBJ2-1
v_gene: TRBV29-1
abundance: once

CDR3nt: TGTGCCAGCAGCGTACGAGACAGGGGGGCCACAGATACGCAGTATTTT
CDR3aa: CASSVRDRGATDTQYF
d_gene: TRBD1
j_gene: TRBJ2-3
v_gene: TRBV9
abundance: -

CDR3nt: TGTGCCTGGATTCCGGAGGTGGGGACATATACCGGGGAGCTGTTTTTT
CDR3aa: CAWIPEVGTYTGELFF
d_gene: -
j_gene: TRBJ2-2
v_gene: TRBV30
abundance: -

CDR3nt: TGTGCCAGCAGTTACTTGCGTAGCAATCAGCCCCAGCATTTT
CDR3aa: CASSYLRSNQPQHF
d_gene: -
j_gene: TRBJ1-5
v_gene: TRBV6-6
abundance: -

CDR3nt: TGTGCCAGCAGTCCCGGGACAGGAGAAGCTTTCTTT
CDR3aa: CASSPGTGEAFF
d_gene: TRBD1
j_gene: TRBJ1-1
v_gene: TRBV6-5
abundance: -

CDR3nt: TGTGCCACCACCAACGGGGGTTCTGTCGAGCAGTACTTC
CDR3aa: CATTNGGSVEQYF
d_gene: -
j_gene: TRBJ2-7
v_gene: TRBV10-3
abundance: -

CDR3nt: TGTGCCAGCAGCGTAGCTCAGCGCAGCAGAGGAAACACCATATATTTT
CDR3aa: CASSVAQRSRGNTIYF
d_gene: -
j_gene: TRBJ1-3
v_gene: TRBV9
abundance: -

CDR3nt: TGTGCCAGCAGCTCAGGGACTTGGACAGGGGATCCTGAAGCTTTCTTT
CDR3aa: CASSSGTWTGDPEAFF
d_gene: TRBD1
j_gene: TRBJ1-1
v_gene: TRBV7-6
abundance: -

CDR3nt: TGTGCCAGCAGCTCCCGGGACATCGGATGGAGGAATACGCAGTATTTT
CDR3aa: CASSSRDIGWRNTQYF
d_gene: -
j_gene: TRBJ2-3
v_gene: TRBV5-8
abundance: -

CDR3nt: TGTGCCAGTAGTACCCCAGGGGAGGGAGAGACCCAGTACTTC
CDR3aa: CASSTPGEGETQYF
d_gene: -
j_gene: TRBJ2-5
v_gene: TRBV19
abundance: -

CDR3nt: TGTGCCAGCAGACCGGTTATGATCAATGAGCAGTTCTTC
CDR3aa: CASRPVMINEQFF
d_gene: -
j_gene: TRBJ2-1
v_gene: TRBV6-5
abundance: -

CDR3nt: TGTGCCAGCAGCCAACCCCTTGGGACAGGGCGTATCGGGGAGCTGTTTTTT
CDR3aa: CASSQPLGTGRIGELFF
d_gene: TRBD1
j_gene: TRBJ2-2
v_gene: TRBV2
abundance: -

CDR3nt: TGTGCCAGCAGTGGTATGGCGCAGGGGAATTCACCCCTCCACTTT
CDR3aa: CASSGMAQGNSPLHF
d_gene: -
j_gene: TRBJ1-6
v_gene: TRBV25-1
abundance: -

CDR3nt: TGTGCCAGCAGTCAACGCCCGATAGATAATTCACCCCTCCACTTT
CDR3aa: CASSQRPIDNSPLHF
d_gene: -
j_gene: TRBJ1-6
v_gene: TRBV27
abundance: few

CDR3nt: TGTGCCAGTAGTATTTTAAGCGGAGAGCTGTTTTTT
CDR3aa: CASSILSGELFF
d_gene: -
j_gene: TRBJ2-2
v_gene: TRBV19
abundance: -

CDR3nt: TGTGCCAGCATCAAACGGGTAGCGGGAGATCCCTACGAGCAGTACTTC
CDR3aa: CASIKRVAGDPYEQYF
d_gene: TRBD2
j_gene: TRBJ2-7
v_gene: TRBV6-6
abundance: few

CDR3nt: TGCGCCAGCAGCCACTGGCAGGGAAACAATGAGCAGTTCTTC
CDR3aa: CASSHWQGNNEQFF
d_gene: -
j_gene: TRBJ2-1
v_gene: TRBV4-1
abundance: once

CDR3nt: TGTGCCAGCAGCCCGAAAAGCCCCGGGACAGCCTCCTACGAGCAGTACTTC
CDR3aa: CASSPKSPGTASYEQYF
d_gene: TRBD1
j_gene: TRBJ2-7
v_gene: TRBV7-9
abundance: -

CDR3nt: TGTGCCAGCAGCCAATTTCTCTTCGGGATCGGCTACGAGCAGTACTTC
CDR3aa: CASSQFLFGIGYEQYF
d_gene: -
j_gene: TRBJ2-7
v_gene: TRBV4-2
abundance: -

CDR3nt: TGCAGCGTGACAGGGTGGGTGGCTGATACGCAGTATTTT
CDR3aa: CSVTGWVADTQYF
d_gene: TRBD1
j_gene: TRBJ2-3
v_gene: TRBV29-1
abundance: -

CDR3nt: TGTGCCAGCAGCGTGCTACAGGGGGGTTATGAGACCCAGTACTTC
CDR3aa: CASSVLQGGYETQYF
d_gene: TRBD1
j_gene: TRBJ2-5
v_gene: TRBV9
abundance: -

CDR3nt: TGTGCCAGCTCACTTCTGCTAGGGGACACCGGGGAGCTGTTTTTT
CDR3aa: CASSLLLGDTGELFF
d_gene: -
j_gene: TRBJ2-2
v_gene: TRBV18
abundance: -